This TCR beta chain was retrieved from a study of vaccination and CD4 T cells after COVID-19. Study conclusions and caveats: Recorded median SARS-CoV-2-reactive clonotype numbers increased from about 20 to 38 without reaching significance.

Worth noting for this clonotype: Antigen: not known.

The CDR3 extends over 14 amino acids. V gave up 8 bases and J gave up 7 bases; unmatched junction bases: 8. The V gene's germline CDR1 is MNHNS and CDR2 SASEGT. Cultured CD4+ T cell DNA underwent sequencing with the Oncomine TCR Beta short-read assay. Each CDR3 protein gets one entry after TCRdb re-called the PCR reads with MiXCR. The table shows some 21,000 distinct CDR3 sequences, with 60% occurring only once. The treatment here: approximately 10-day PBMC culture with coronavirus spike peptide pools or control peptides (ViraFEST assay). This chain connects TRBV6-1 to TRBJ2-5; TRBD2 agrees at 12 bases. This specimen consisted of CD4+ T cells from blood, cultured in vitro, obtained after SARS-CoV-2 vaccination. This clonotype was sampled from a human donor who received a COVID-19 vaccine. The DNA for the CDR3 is TGTGCCAGCCATACGACTAGCGGGGGAGGGACCCAGTACTTC. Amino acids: CASHTTSGGGTQYF.